One and the same sample provided the 27 T cell receptor beta chains below, sequenced in a study of blood T cell repertoires in COVID-19. Clones were sequenced by immunoSEQ multiplex PCR, and TCRdb holds only the in-frame ones, with some missing. The repertoire holds 100,000 to 150,000 clones, with 90% as singletons. Sample: peripheral blood. The receptors come from a man over 45 with active COVID-19.

The chain is built from TRBV18 and TRBJ2-3, with TRBD1 identical over 8 bases. Germline values: CDR1 KGHSH, CDR2 LQKENI. The V and J ends lost 2 bases and 6 bases, in that order; junction bases with no gene match: 7. The CDR3 contains 15 residues. CDR3: CASSPIGQGSDTQYF. CDR3 sequence (DNA): TGTGCCAGCTCACCAATAGGACAGGGCTCGGATACGCAGTATTTT.

This chain connects TRBV11-2 to TRBJ2-7; 15 bases map to TRBD2. The CDR3 runs 18 residues. Germline-derived CDR1 and CDR2 are SGHAT and FQNNGV. V trimming: 4 bases; J trimming: 4 bases; junction bases outside the gene matches: 11. CDR3 protein: CASSSRTGLAGGNYEQYF. DNA of the CDR3: TGTGCCAGCAGCTCTCGGACGGGACTAGCGGGGGGCAATTACGAGCAGTACTTC.

This clone was picked up one time. This chain joins TRBV19 and TRBJ1-6; 8 bases agree with TRBD1. CDR3 size: 15 residues. The junction had 9 bases not matched to a gene; V was cut back by 9 bases and J by 5 bases. Per germline, CDR1 LNHDA and CDR2 SQIVND (reference sequence). CDR3 protein: CASLAGGQNNSPLHF. The CDR3 region has the DNA TGTGCCAGCCTAGCAGGGGGCCAGAATAATTCACCCCTCCACTTT.

The chain has TRBV6-6 and TRBJ1-2; weak D call: TRBD1 (6 bases). Germline values: CDR1 MNHNY, CDR2 SVGAGI (reference sequence). Trimming left V 5 bases short and J 2 bases short, with 15 bases between. The CDR3 sequence is 15 residues long. The CDR3 here is CASSIQGQGNYGYTF. CDR3 nucleotide sequence: TGTGCCAGCAGTATACAAGGGCAGGGGAACTATGGCTACACCTTC.

The CDR3 DNA follows: TGTGCCAGCAGCGCCGGACAGGCGAGCTCCTACAATGAGCAGTTCTTC. This codes for CASSAGQASSYNEQFF. The V and J genes are TRBV9 and TRBJ2-1, with TRBD1 identical over 7 bases. V lost 3 bases and J lost 0; bases outside the gene matches: 6. This CDR3 spans 16 amino acids. Germline V gene data show CDR1 as SGDLS and CDR2 as YYNGEE.

The chain links TRBV12-3 or TRBV12-4 to TRBJ1-5; TRBD1 is a possible D gene (5 bases). V lost 2 bases, J lost 5 bases, and 7 bases lay in between. This CDR3 has 13 residues. CDR3 sequence (DNA): TGTGCCAGCAGTTTATCCAGGGATCAGCCCCAGCATTTT. This sequence encodes CASSLSRDQPQHF.

Only one count was recorded for this clone. The J gene is TRBJ2-1, the V gene TRBV25-1; 11 bases are shared with TRBD2. V trimming: 0 bases; J trimming: 3 bases; junction bases outside the gene matches: 1. In germline, CDR1 is MGHDK, CDR2 SYGVNS. The CDR3 extends over 16 amino acids. The CDR3 loop is CASSEYLAGGYNEQFF. CDR3 in DNA: TGTGCCAGCAGTGAATATCTAGCGGGGGGCTACAATGAGCAGTTCTTC.

The chain combines TRBV6-5 with TRBJ1-2; 7 bases map to TRBD1. CDR3 length: 13 amino acids. Germline V gives CDR1 MNHEY, CDR2 SVGAGI. Germline trimming cut 7 bases from V and 1 base from J; bases unmatched to any gene: 3. CDR3 amino acids: CASINRGNYGYTF. As DNA, the CDR3 is TGTGCCAGCATAAACAGGGGTAACTATGGCTACACCTTC.

The V gene is TRBV3-1 (or the pseudogene TRBV3-2), the J gene TRBJ2-5, with 7 nucleotides matching TRBD1. CDR3 length equals 14 residues. Germline assignment: CDR1 LGHDT and CDR2 YNNKEL (reference sequence). The junction had 7 bases not matched to a gene; V was cut back by 4 bases and J by 5 bases. The CDR3 protein is CASSLTGKFETQYF. In DNA form, the CDR3 reads TGTGCCAGCAGCCTGACAGGGAAGTTTGAGACCCAGTACTTC.

The chain links TRBV11-3 to TRBJ1-1, with D perhaps TRBD1 (5 bases). There are 14 residues in the CDR3. Germline CDR1 is SGHNT and CDR2 is YENEEA. V was cut by 4 bases and J by 6 bases, with 15 bases left in between. The CDR3 protein is CASSSREGNSEAFF. CDR3 sequence (DNA): TGTGCCAGCAGCTCCAGGGAGGGCAACTCTGAAGCTTTCTTT.

This chain connects TRBV19 to TRBJ1-2; 8 bases are a match to TRBD1. Looked up from germline, CDR1 is LNHDA and CDR2 is SQIVND (reference sequence). CDR3 length equals 15 residues. V was pared by 5 bases and J by 7 bases, with 12 bases of the junction left unmatched. CDR3 coding DNA: TGTGCCAGTAGTCTTGGGGCGACAGGGGACCTTGGCTACACCTTC. The encoded protein is CASSLGATGDLGYTF.

The rearrangement joins TRBV7-2 to TRBJ1-4, with D hard to call. Looked up from germline, CDR1 is SGHTA and CDR2 is FQGNSA. With 2 bases removed from V and 4 bases from J, the gap between germline ends came to 8 bases. This CDR3 spans 14 amino acids. The CDR3 reads CASSLSGFNEKLFF. The CDR3 DNA reads as TGTGCCAGCAGCTTATCCGGGTTTAATGAAAAACTGTTTTTT. Combining the CDR3 with reference TRBV7-2 and TRBJ1-4 gives the whole variable domain GAGVSQSPSNKVTEKGKDVELRCDPISGHTALYWYRQSLGQGLEFLIYFQGNSAPDKSGLPSDRFSAERTGGSVSTLTIQRTQQEDSAVYLCASSLSGFNEKLFFGSGTQLSVL.

This clone was counted between two and nine times. V and J are TRBV6-6 and TRBJ1-5; the D is unclear. Germline CDR1 reads MNHNY; CDR2 reads SVGAGI (reference sequence). V lost 6 bases and J 10 bases, leaving 16 bases between the germline ends. CDR3 length equals 13 residues. CDR3 residues: CASSPSRVQPQHF. The CDR3 DNA follows: TGTGCCAGCAGCCCGTCGCGGGTACAACCCCAGCATTTT.

Only a few counts were recorded for this clone. The rearrangement joins TRBV7-9 to TRBJ1-5; D remains unclear. CDR1 SEHNR and CDR2 FQNEAQ come from the germline V gene (reference sequence). Trimming removed 0 bases from V and 7 bases from J, with 4 bases in between. This CDR3 comprises 12 residues. The CDR3: CASSLAAQPQHF. CDR3 coding DNA: TGTGCCAGCAGCTTAGCGGCACAGCCCCAGCATTTT.

The V and J genes are TRBV14 and TRBJ1-1; TRBD1 agrees at 8 bases. Germline assignment: CDR1 SGHDN and CDR2 FVKESK. The CDR3 contains 14 residues. V was pared by 4 bases and J by 11 bases, with 12 bases of the junction left unmatched. In DNA, the CDR3 is TGTGCCAGCAGCCCAGAGGGGCCAGGGGGCCGTGCTTTCTTT. As protein: CASSPEGPGGRAFF. The full variable domain, in which reference TRBV14 and TRBJ1-1 provide the parts outside the CDR3, is EAGVTQFPSHSVIEKGQTVTLRCDPISGHDNLYWYRRVMGKEIKFLLHFVKESKQDESGMPNNRFLAERTGGTYSTLKVQPAELEDSGVYFCASSPEGPGGRAFFGQGTRLTVV.

Here the CDR3 DNA reads TGTGCCAGCAGCCCAAGAGGATCCTACGAGCAGTACTTC. This encodes CASSPRGSYEQYF. The chain combines TRBV7-8 with TRBJ2-7, with D hard to call. Germline V gene data show CDR1 as SGHVS and CDR2 as FQNEAQ. V shed 5 bases and J shed 1 base, with 9 bases lying between them. The CDR3 spans 13 residues.

The V gene is TRBV5-1, the J gene TRBJ2-7; no clear D gene. This CDR3 has 13 amino acids. V gave up 0 bases and J gave up 4 bases, with 8 bases separating them. Germline CDR1 is SGHRS and CDR2 is YFSETQ. CDR3 region: CASSLGPNYEQYV. CDR3 sequence (DNA): TGCGCCAGCAGCTTGGGGCCAAATTACGAGCAGTACGTC.

Of note for this clone: Other nucleotide sequences from this sample produce the same CDR3. The chain is built from TRBV15 and TRBJ2-7; 7 bases fit TRBD1. Trimming removed 3 bases from V and 0 bases from J; junction bases left unmatched: 5. This CDR3 is built from 15 residues. The germline CDR1 and CDR2 sequences are LNHNV and YYDKDF (reference sequence). The CDR3 loop reads CATSSRDRSSYEQYF. CDR3 DNA: TGTGCCACCAGCAGCCGGGACAGAAGCTCCTACGAGCAGTACTTC. Filled out from reference TRBV15 and TRBJ2-7, the complete variable domain reads DAMVIQNPRYQVTQFGKPVTLSCSQTLNHNVMYWYQQKSSQAPKLLFHYYDKDFNNEADTPDNFQSRRPNTSFCFLDIRSPGLGDTAMYLCATSSRDRSSYEQYFGPGTRLTVT.

This CDR3 reads CASSRDSQETQYF. DNA for the CDR3: TGTGCCAGCAGTCGGGACTCTCAAGAGACCCAGTACTTC. The rearrangement links TRBV12-3 or TRBV12-4 to TRBJ2-5; D is perhaps TRBD2 (6 bases). CDR3 length equals 13 residues. Trimming took off 5 bases at V and 2 bases at J, with 9 bases between the two ends.

J is TRBJ2-3 and V is TRBV3-1 (or the pseudogene TRBV3-2); D unclear. The CDR3 has 13 residues. CDR1 and CDR2 (germline): LGHDT, YNNKEL (reference sequence). V dropped 3 bases and J dropped 4 bases, with 8 bases sitting between them. CDR3 bases: TGTGCCAGCAGCCACACAGATTCAGATACGCAGTATTTT. It codes for CASSHTDSDTQYF.

In its sample, this clone was seen once. The chain uses TRBV13 and TRBJ2-7, with 9 bases matching TRBD1. This CDR3 region has 14 residues. Germline CDR1 PRHDT, CDR2 FYEKMQ (reference sequence). Losses at the gene ends were 3 bases for V and 3 bases for J; bases not matched to a gene: 3. The DNA of the CDR3 is TGTGCCAGCAGCTTCGGGGACAGGGTCTACGAGCAGTACTTC. This translates into CASSFGDRVYEQYF.

The V call is TRBV6-5, the J call TRBJ1-2, with 10 bases identical to TRBD1. The germline gives CDR1 MNHEY, CDR2 SVGAGI. The V and J ends lost 11 bases and 3 bases, in that order; junction bases with no gene match: 9. The CDR3 contains 14 residues. CDR3 in DNA: TGTGCCGGGACGACAGGGGGCGCGCACTATGGCTACACCTTC. It encodes CAGTTGGAHYGYTF.

The chain carries TRBV5-4 and TRBJ1-4; tentative D call: TRBD1 (5 bases). This CDR3 spans 15 amino acids. Germline CDR1 SGHNT, CDR2 YYREEE (reference sequence). V was pared by 0 bases and J by 1 base, with 7 bases between. CDR3 nucleotides: TGTGCCAGCAGCTTGGCGGGGGGAACTAATGAAAAACTGTTTTTT. It translates to CASSLAGGTNEKLFF. The entire variable domain, with the rest obtained from reference TRBV5-4 and TRBJ1-4, is as follows: ETGVTQSPTHLIKTRGQQVTLRCSSQSGHNTVSWYQQALGQGPQFIFQYYREEENGRGNFPPRFSGLQFPNYSSELNVNALELDDSALYLCASSLAGGTNEKLFFGSGTQLSVL.

This chain connects TRBV6-6 to TRBJ1-3; unclear D gene. Trimming removed 1 base from V and 1 base from J, with 11 bases in between. The CDR3 extends over 16 amino acids. CDR1 and CDR2 from the germline V gene are MNHNY and SVGAGI (reference sequence). The CDR3 sequence is CASSYWAGGSGNTIYF. The CDR3 DNA reads as TGTGCCAGCAGTTACTGGGCAGGAGGGTCTGGAAACACCATATATTTT.

This rearrangement joins TRBV6-5 to TRBJ1-3; TRBD1 agrees at 11 bases. In germline, CDR1 is MNHEY, CDR2 SVGAGI. CDR3 size: 15 residues. Losses at the gene ends were 6 bases for V and 7 bases for J; bases not matched to a gene: 8. CDR3 residues: CASRRTGTGGNTIYF. CDR3 coding DNA: TGTGCCAGCAGACGAACCGGGACAGGGGGTAACACCATATATTTT.

The chain has TRBV19 and TRBJ2-3; TRBD2 matches at 11 bases. CDR3 length: 16 amino acids. CDR1 is LNHDA, CDR2 SQIVND, per germline (reference sequence). With V trimmed by 5 bases and J by 2 bases, 6 bases remained unmatched. The CDR3 DNA sequence: TGTGCCAGTAGTCCCAGACTAGCGGGGACCACAGATACGCAGTATTTT. Amino acid sequence: CASSPRLAGTTDTQYF.

The gene calls are TRBV4-2 and TRBJ2-3; D possibly corresponds to TRBD2 (6 bases). The CDR3 is 13 amino acids. V lost 3 bases to trimming and J lost 6 bases, with 10 bases between them. Germline CDR1 and CDR2: LGHNA and YNFKEQ. The CDR3: CASSQGGEDTQYF. CDR3 bases: TGTGCCAGCAGCCAGGGGGGAGAGGATACGCAGTATTTT.